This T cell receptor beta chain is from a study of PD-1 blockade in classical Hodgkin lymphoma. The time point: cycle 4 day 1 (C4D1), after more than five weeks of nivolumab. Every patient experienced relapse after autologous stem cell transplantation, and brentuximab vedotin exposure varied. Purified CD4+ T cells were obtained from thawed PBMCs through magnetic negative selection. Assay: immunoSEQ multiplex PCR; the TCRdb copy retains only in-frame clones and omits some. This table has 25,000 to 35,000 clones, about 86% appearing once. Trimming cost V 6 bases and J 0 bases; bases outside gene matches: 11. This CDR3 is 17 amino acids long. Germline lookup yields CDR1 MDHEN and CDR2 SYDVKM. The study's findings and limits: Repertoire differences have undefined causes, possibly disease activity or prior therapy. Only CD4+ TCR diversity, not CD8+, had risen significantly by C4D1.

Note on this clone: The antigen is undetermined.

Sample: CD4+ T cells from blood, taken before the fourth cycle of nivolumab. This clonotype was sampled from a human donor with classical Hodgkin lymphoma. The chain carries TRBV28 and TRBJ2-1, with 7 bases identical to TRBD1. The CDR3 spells CASRPLPAGGSYNEQFF. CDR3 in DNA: TGTGCCAGCAGACCACTCCCTGCAGGGGGCTCCTACAATGAGCAGTTCTTC.